Sequencing of this TCR beta chain was carried out in a study of CD8 T cells in Susac syndrome. The CDR3 totals 14 residues. Trimming cost V 4 bases and J 6 bases, with 12 bases left between them. The authors reverse transcribed about 0.5 to 1 ug RNA with random hexamers. Amplification of the TCR beta CDR3 was carried out by immunoSEQ multiplex PCR, which spanned a total of 54 Vbeta and 13 Jbeta segments. TCRdb re-analysed the immunoSEQ multiplex PCR reads in MiXCR, keeping a single row per CDR3 protein. The sample lists 300,000 or so distinct CDR3 sequences; 92% were seen once. The authors sequenced TCR beta from blood CD8+ and CD4+ T cells. The multiple sclerosis controls, all treatment-naive patients, had relapsing-remitting disease that was stable or active. TEMRA cells were FACS-enriched, with CD8+ and CD4+ T cells isolated negatively.

This sequence joins TRBV12-3 or TRBV12-4 and TRBJ2-2, with TRBD2 as a possible D gene (5 bases). This sequence was found in a human donor with multiple sclerosis. The sample was CD4+ T cells from PBMCs. CDR3 sequence reads: CASSSSVGAGELFF. The CDR3 nucleotides are TGTGCCAGCAGTTCCAGTGTCGGGGCCGGGGAGCTGTTTTTT.